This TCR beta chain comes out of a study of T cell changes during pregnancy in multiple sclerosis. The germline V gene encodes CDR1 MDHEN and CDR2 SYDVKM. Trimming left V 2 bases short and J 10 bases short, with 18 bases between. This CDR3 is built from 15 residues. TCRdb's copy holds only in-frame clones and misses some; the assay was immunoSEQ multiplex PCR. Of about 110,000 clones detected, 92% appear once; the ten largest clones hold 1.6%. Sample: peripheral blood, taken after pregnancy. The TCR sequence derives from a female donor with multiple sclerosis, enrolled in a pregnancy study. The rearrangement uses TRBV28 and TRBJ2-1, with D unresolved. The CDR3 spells CASSLMRLPVKEQFF. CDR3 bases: TGTGCCAGCAGTTTAATGAGGCTACCCGTAAAGGAGCAGTTCTTC. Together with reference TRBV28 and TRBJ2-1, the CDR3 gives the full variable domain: DVKVTQSSRYLVKRTGEKVFLECVQDMDHENMFWYRQDPGLGLRLIYFSYDVKMKEKGDIPEGYSVSREKKERFSLILESASTNQTSMYLCASSLMRLPVKEQFFGPGTRLTVL.